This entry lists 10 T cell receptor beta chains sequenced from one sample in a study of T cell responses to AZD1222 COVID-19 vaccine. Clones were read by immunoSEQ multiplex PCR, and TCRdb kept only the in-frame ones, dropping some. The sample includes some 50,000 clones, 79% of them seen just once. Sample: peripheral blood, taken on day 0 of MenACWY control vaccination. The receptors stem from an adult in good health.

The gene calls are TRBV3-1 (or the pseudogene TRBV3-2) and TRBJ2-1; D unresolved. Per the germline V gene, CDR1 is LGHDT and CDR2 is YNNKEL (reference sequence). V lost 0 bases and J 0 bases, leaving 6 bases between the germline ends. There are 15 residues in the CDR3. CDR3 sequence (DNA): TGTGCCAGCAGCCAAGACGGAATCTCCTACAATGAGCAGTTCTTC. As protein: CASSQDGISYNEQFF.

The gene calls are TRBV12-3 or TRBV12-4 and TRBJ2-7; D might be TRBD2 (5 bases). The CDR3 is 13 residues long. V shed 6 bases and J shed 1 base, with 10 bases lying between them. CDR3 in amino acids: CASSPGRSYEQYF. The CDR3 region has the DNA TGTGCCAGCAGCCCGGGAAGGTCCTACGAGCAGTACTTC.

CDR3 sequence: CASSLVGRVADTQYF. The CDR3 DNA is TGTGCCAGCAGCTTGGTCGGCAGGGTTGCAGATACGCAGTATTTT. The rearrangement links TRBV5-6 to TRBJ2-3; a weak D match, TRBD1 (5 bases). V was trimmed by 0 bases and J by 4 bases, leaving 12 bases between them. The CDR3 contains 15 residues. Germline V gives CDR1 SGHDT, CDR2 YYEEEE.

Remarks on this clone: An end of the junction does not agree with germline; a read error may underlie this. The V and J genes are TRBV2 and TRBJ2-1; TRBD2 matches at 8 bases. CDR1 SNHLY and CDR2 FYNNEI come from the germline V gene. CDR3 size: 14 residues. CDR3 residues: CASSAQTGTSGGIF. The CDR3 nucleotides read TGTGCCAGCAGTGCACAGACCGGGACTAGTGGAGGGATCTTC.

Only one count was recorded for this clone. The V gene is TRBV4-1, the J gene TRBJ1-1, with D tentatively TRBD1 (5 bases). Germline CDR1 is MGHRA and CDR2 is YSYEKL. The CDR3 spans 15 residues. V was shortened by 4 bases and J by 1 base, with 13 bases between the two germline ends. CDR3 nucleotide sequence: TGCGCCAGCAGCCCTTGGGGCACCACGAACACTGAAGCTTTCTTT. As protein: CASSPWGTTNTEAFF.

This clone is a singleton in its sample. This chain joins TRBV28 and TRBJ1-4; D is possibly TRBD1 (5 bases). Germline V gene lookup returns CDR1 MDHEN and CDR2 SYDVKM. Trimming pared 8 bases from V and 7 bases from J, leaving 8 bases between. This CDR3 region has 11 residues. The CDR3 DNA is TGTGCCAGCCTGGGGGGTGAAAAACTGTTTTTT. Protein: CASLGGEKLFF.

CDR3 region: CAWSIWGALTEAFF. CDR3 in DNA: TGTGCCTGGAGTATATGGGGGGCTCTCACTGAAGCTTTCTTT. The chain has TRBV30 and TRBJ1-1; weak D call: TRBD1 (6 bases). Germline V gene lookup returns CDR1 GTSNPN and CDR2 SVGIG (reference sequence). This CDR3 comprises 14 residues. Trimming removed 2 bases from V and 4 bases from J, with 14 bases in between.

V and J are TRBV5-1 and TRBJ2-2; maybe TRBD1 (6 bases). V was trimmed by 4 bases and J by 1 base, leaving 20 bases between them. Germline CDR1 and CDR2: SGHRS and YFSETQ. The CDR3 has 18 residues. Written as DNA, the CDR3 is TGCGCCAGCAGCCTACAAACCCCAACAGGGTTGAACACCGGGGAGCTGTTTTTT. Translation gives CASSLQTPTGLNTGELFF.

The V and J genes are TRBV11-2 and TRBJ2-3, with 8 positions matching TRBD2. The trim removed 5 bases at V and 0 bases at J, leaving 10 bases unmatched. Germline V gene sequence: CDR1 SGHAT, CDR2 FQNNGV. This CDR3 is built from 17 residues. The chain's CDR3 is CASSRRGAGVSTDTQYF. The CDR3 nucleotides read TGTGCCAGCAGCCGCCGGGGAGCGGGGGTTAGCACAGATACGCAGTATTTT.

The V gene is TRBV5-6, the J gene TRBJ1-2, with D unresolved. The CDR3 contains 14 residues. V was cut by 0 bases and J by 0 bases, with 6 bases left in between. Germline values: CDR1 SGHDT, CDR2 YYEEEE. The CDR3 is CASSLESANYGYTF. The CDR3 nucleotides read TGTGCCAGCAGCTTGGAGAGCGCTAACTATGGCTACACCTTC. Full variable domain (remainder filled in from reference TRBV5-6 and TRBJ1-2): DAGVTQSPTHLIKTRGQQVTLRCSPKSGHDTVSWYQQALGQGPQFIFQYYEEEERQRGNFPDRFSGHQFPNYSSELNVNALLLGDSALYLCASSLESANYGYTFGSGTRLTVV.